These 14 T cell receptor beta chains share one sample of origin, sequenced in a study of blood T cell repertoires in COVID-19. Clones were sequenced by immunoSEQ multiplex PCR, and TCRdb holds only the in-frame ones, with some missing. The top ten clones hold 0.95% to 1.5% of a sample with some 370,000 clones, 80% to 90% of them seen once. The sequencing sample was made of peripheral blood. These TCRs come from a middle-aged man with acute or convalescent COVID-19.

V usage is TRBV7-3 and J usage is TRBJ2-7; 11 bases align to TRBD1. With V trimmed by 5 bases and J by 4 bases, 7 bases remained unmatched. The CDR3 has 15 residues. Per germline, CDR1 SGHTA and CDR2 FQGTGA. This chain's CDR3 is CASSAGQGAFYEQYF. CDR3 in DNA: TGTGCCAGCAGCGCTGGACAGGGGGCTTTTTACGAGCAGTACTTC.

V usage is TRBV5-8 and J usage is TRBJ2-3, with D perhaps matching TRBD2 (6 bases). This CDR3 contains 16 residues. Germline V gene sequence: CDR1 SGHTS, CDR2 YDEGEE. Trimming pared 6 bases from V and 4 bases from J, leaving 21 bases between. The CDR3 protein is CASNHGGGSQADTQYF. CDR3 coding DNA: TGTGCCAGCAACCACGGAGGAGGGTCTCAGGCAGATACGCAGTATTTT.

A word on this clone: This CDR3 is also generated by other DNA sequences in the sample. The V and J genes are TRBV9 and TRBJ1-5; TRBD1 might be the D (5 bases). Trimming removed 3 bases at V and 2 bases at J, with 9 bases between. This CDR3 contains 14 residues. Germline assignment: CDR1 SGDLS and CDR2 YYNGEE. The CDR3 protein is CASSATGGNQPQHF. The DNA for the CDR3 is TGTGCCAGCAGCGCCACAGGTGGCAATCAGCCCCAGCATTTT. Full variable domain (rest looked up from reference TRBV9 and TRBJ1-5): DSGVTQTPKHLITATGQRVTLRCSPRSGDLSVYWYQQSLDQGLQFLIQYYNGEERAKGNILERFSAQQFPDLHSELNLSSLELGDSALYFCASSATGGNQPQHFGDGTRLSIL.

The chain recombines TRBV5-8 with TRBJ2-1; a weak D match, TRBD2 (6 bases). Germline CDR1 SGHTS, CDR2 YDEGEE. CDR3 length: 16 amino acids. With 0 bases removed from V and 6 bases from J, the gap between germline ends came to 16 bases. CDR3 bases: TGTGCCAGCAGCTTGGGAACTAGCAGACGGGGCAATGAGCAGTTCTTC. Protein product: CASSLGTSRRGNEQFF.

The CDR3 DNA sequence: TGCGCCAGCAGCCTAAAACAGCGGGGGGACACAGATACGCAGTATTTT. Translation: CASSLKQRGDTDTQYF. This chain links TRBV4-1 with TRBJ2-3, with 9 bases identical to TRBD2. The germline V gene encodes CDR1 MGHRA and CDR2 YSYEKL. The CDR3 totals 16 residues. J was trimmed by 2 bases and V by 4 bases; bases with no gene match: 7.

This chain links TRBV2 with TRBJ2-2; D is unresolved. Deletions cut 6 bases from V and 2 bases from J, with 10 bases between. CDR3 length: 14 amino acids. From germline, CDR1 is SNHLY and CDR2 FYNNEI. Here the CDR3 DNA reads TGTGCCAGCAGAGTGAGTCCCAACACCGGGGAGCTGTTTTTT. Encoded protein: CASRVSPNTGELFF.

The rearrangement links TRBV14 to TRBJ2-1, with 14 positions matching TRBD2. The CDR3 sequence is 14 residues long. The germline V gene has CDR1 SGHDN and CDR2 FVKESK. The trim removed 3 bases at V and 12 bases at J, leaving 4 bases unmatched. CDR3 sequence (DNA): TGTGCCAGCAGCCAGGGACTAGCGGGGGCCCGGCAGTTCTTC. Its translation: CASSQGLAGARQFF.

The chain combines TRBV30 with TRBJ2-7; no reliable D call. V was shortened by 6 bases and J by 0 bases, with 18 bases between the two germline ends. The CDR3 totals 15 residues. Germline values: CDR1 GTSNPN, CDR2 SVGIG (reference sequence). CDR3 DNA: TGTGCCTGCCAAAGAAAACCTACTTCCTCCTACGAGCAGTACTTC. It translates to CACQRKPTSSYEQYF.

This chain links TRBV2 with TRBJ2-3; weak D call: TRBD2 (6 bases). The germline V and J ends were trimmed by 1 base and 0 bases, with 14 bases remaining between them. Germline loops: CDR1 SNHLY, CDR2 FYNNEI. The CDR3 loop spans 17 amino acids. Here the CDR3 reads CASSEGMGAGSTDTQYF. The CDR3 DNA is TGTGCCAGCAGTGAAGGGATGGGAGCGGGTAGCACAGATACGCAGTATTTT.

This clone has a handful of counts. The CDR3 sequence: CASSLGQGKFDQPQHF. The CDR3 DNA reads TGTGCCAGCAGCTTGGGACAGGGAAAGTTTGATCAGCCCCAGCATTTT. This chain connects TRBV5-5 to TRBJ1-5, with TRBD1 identical over 7 bases. Germline CDR1 SGHKS, CDR2 YYEKEE (reference sequence). This CDR3 is 16 amino acids long. Trimming removed 0 bases from V and 5 bases from J; junction bases left unmatched: 8. Full variable domain (outside the CDR3, taken from reference TRBV5-5 and TRBJ1-5): DAGVTQSPTHLIKTRGQQVTLRCSPISGHKSVSWYQQVLGQGPQFIFQYYEKEERGRGNFPDRFSARQFPNYSSELNVNALLLGDSALYLCASSLGQGKFDQPQHFGDGTRLSIL.

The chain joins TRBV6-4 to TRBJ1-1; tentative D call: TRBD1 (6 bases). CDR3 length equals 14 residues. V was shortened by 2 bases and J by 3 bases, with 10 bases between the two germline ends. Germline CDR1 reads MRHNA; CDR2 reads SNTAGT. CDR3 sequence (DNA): TGTGCCAGCAGTGACCCGACAGGACACACTGAAGCTTTCTTT. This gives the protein CASSDPTGHTEAFF.

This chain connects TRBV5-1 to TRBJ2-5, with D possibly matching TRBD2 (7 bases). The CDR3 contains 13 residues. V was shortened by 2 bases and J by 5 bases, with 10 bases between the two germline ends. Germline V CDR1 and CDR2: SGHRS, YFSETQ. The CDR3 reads CASSLGGAETQYF. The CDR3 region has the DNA TGCGCCAGCAGCTTAGGGGGGGCGGAGACCCAGTACTTC.

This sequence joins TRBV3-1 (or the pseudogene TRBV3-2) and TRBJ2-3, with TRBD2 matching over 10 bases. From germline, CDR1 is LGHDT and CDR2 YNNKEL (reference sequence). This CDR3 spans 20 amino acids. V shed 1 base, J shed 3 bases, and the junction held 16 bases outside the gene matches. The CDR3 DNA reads TGTGCCAGCAGCCAAGGTCCAGCGGGGGGGAACCGTCGGCGGACAGATACGCAGTATTTT. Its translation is CASSQGPAGGNRRRTDTQYF.

The CDR3 here is CASSLNVDSGETQYF. Written as DNA, the CDR3 is TGTGCCAGCAGCTTAAACGTGGACAGCGGCGAGACCCAGTACTTC. This chain links TRBV11-2 with TRBJ2-5; TRBD1 might be the D (6 bases). V lost 2 bases and J 5 bases, leaving 15 bases between the germline ends. Germline assignment: CDR1 SGHAT and CDR2 FQNNGV. The CDR3 has 15 amino acids.